One sample yielded the 3 T cell receptor beta chains listed below, sequenced in a study of T cells in Graves' hyperthyroidism and ophthalmopathy (dated by TCRdb to about 2019). Libraries came from multiplex PCR. The listed sequencing device is Illumina HiSeq 2000. The TCR beta CDR3 regions were amplified from the RNA transcripts. A first-round RT-PCR of the TCR CDR3 used the HTBI primer set with the Qiagen OneStep RT-PCR kit. Clones were called with MiXCR by TCRdb after fastp trimmed the public reads at Q25, and only in-frame beta chains were retained. Rows with a matching CDR3 protein are joined into one entry that keeps the most common DNA and genes. This sample holds 700,000 to 950,000 distinct CDR3 sequences; roughly 32% were observed only once. The ten largest clones capture 31% of the sample. Material for sequencing was blood. Receptors originate from a middle-aged woman with Graves' hyperthyroidism.

The chain combines TRBV11-2 with TRBJ2-7; 9 bases are a match to TRBD2. The J call may be faulty, since TRBJ2-1 better matches the DNA end. Germline V gives CDR1 SGHAT, CDR2 FQNNGV. The CDR3 is 15 residues long. Written as DNA, the CDR3 is TGTGCCAGCACCCGGGGGTGGCGGGAGGGGAATGAGCAGTTCTTC. It encodes CASTRGWREGNEQFF.

This clonotype appeared many times. The chain recombines TRBV7-6 with TRBJ1-2, with 7 bases matching TRBD1. The germline V gene encodes CDR1 SGHVS and CDR2 FNYEAQ. This CDR3 has 16 residues. After removal of 5 bases from V and 4 bases from J, the junction contained 13 bases not matched to a gene. CDR3 nucleotide sequence: TGTGCCAGCAGCCCGAGCTACAGGGGAGGGTCCTATGGCTACACCTTC. The encoded protein is CASSPSYRGGSYGYTF.

The gene calls are TRBV5-5 and TRBJ1-5; 10 nucleotides match TRBD1. V lost 1 base, J lost 0 bases, and 4 bases stayed unmatched. The CDR3 sequence is 17 residues long. In germline, CDR1 is SGHKS, CDR2 YYEKEE (reference sequence). CDR3 region: CASSLRDRGFSNQPQHF. The CDR3 coding sequence is TGTGCCAGCAGCTTGAGGGACAGGGGATTTAGCAATCAGCCCCAGCATTTT.